Following are 27 T cell receptor beta chains from one sample sequenced in a study of T cells in Graves' hyperthyroidism and ophthalmopathy (dated by TCRdb to the late 2010s). Libraries were built with multiplex PCR. The instrument given in TCRdb is Illumina HiSeq 2000. The TCR beta CDR3 regions were amplified from the RNA transcripts. For the first round of RT-PCR on the TCR CDR3, the HTBI primer set was used together with the Qiagen OneStep RT-PCR kit. TCRdb redid the processing of the public reads, applying fastp at Q25 and MiXCR, and retained in-frame beta chains. Records with the same CDR3 protein are collapsed into one entry carrying the most frequent genes and DNA. The sample profile shows 350,000 to 400,000 distinct CDR3 sequences; approximately 19% of them were found once. The ten largest clones capture 3.7% of the sample. Material: blood. The receptor set was obtained from a woman aged 18-35 years with Graves' hyperthyroidism.

This clonotype was seen repeatedly, ten times or more. The J gene is TRBJ2-7, the V gene TRBV5-1, with 14 bases identical to TRBD2. The CDR3 spans 15 residues. Germline CDR1 is SGHRS and CDR2 is YFSETQ. With V trimmed by 3 bases and J by 2 bases, 1 base remained unmatched. CDR3 DNA: TGCGCCAGCAGCTGGGGACTAGCGGGGGCCTACGAGCAGTACTTC. It translates to CASSWGLAGAYEQYF.

This clonotype appeared many times. V and J are TRBV6-2 or TRBV6-3 and TRBJ2-2, with D maybe TRBD2 (6 bases). CDR1 and CDR2 from the germline V gene are MNHEY and SVGEGT. CDR3 length: 12 residues. With 8 bases removed from V and 7 bases from J, the gap between germline ends came to 11 bases. Here the CDR3 reads CASAGPGGELFF. The CDR3 DNA reads TGTGCCAGCGCGGGGCCGGGCGGGGAGCTGTTTTTT.

This clonotype was picked up many times. This chain connects TRBV11-2 to TRBJ1-2; 7 nucleotides line up with TRBD1. Per germline, CDR1 SGHAT and CDR2 FQNNGV. J gave up 7 bases and V 1 base, and 9 bases lay outside the gene matches. This CDR3 has 15 residues. The CDR3 DNA reads as TGTGCCAGCAGCTTAGTAGCCAGGGGGAAGAGTGGCTACACCTTC. The encoded protein is CASSLVARGKSGYTF.

The V gene is TRBV7-9, the J gene TRBJ2-7; TRBD1 matches at 8 bases. J gave up 0 bases and V 5 bases, and 6 bases lay outside the gene matches. The CDR3 contains 15 residues. CDR1 and CDR2 (germline): SEHNR, FQNEAQ (reference sequence). CDR3 DNA: TGTGCCAGCAGCCCGACAGGGGCGAACTCCTACGAGCAGTACTTC. This encodes CASSPTGANSYEQYF.

This clonotype was detected ten times or more. V usage is TRBV7-2 and J usage is TRBJ1-5; D gene unclear. The CDR3 runs 14 residues. Germline V CDR1 and CDR2: SGHTA, FQGNSA. The germline V and J ends were trimmed by 5 bases and 2 bases, with 10 bases remaining between them. The CDR3 here is CASSPRGRNQPQHF. DNA of the CDR3: TGTGCCAGCAGCCCCCGAGGGCGCAATCAGCCCCAGCATTTT. Looking up the rest from reference TRBV7-2 and TRBJ1-5 gives the full variable domain: GAGVSQSPSNKVTEKGKDVELRCDPISGHTALYWYRQSLGQGLEFLIYFQGNSAPDKSGLPSDRFSAERTGGSVSTLTIQRTQQEDSAVYLCASSPRGRNQPQHFGDGTRLSIL.

This clonotype was seen at least ten times. The chain carries TRBV6-2 or TRBV6-3 and TRBJ1-5; no clear D. In germline, CDR1 is MNHEY, CDR2 SVGEGT. The CDR3 has 15 residues. The ends were cut back, 5 bases at V and 2 bases at J, with 13 bases in the middle. CDR3 DNA: TGTGCCAGCAGTCCAAGCGGGCGAGGCAATCAGCCCCAGCATTTT. As protein: CASSPSGRGNQPQHF.

This clonotype was detected a few times. The rearrangement links TRBV30 to TRBJ2-7, with 9 positions matching TRBD1. This CDR3 contains 13 residues. From germline, CDR1 is GTSNPN and CDR2 SVGIG (reference sequence). V gave up 5 bases and J gave up 4 bases; unmatched junction bases: 6. The CDR3 protein is CAWRKDRGYEQYF. CDR3 coding DNA: TGTGCCTGGCGAAAGGACAGGGGTTACGAGCAGTACTTC. The whole variable domain, filled in from reference TRBV30 and TRBJ2-7, reads SQTIHQWPATLVQPVGSPLSLECTVEGTSNPNLYWYRQAAGRGLQLLFYSVGIGQISSEVPQNLSASRPQDRQFILSSKKLLLSDSGFYLCAWRKDRGYEQYFGPGTRLTVT.

This clonotype occurred many times. V gene TRBV4-2 combines with J gene TRBJ2-6; 8 bases align to TRBD1. V lost 6 bases and J lost 2; bases outside the gene matches: 12. Germline V CDR1 and CDR2: LGHNA, YNFKEQ. The CDR3 length is 18 residues. As DNA, the CDR3 is TGTGCCAGCAGACCCAACAGGGACAGGACCACTGGGGCCAACGTCCTGACTTTC. As protein: CASRPNRDRTTGANVLTF.

This clonotype was counted ten times or more. The CDR3 protein is CASSELVSGYEQYF. The CDR3 bases are TGTGCCAGCAGTGAACTCGTTAGCGGGTACGAGCAGTACTTC. The chain carries TRBV6-1 and TRBJ2-7; 7 bases align to TRBD2. J lost 4 bases, V lost 2 bases, and 5 bases had no gene match. Germline CDR1 MNHNS, CDR2 SASEGT. The CDR3 spans 14 residues.

This clonotype was observed many times. The rearrangement links TRBV7-6 to TRBJ1-2; TRBD1 is a possible D gene (5 bases). V was pared by 4 bases and J by 5 bases, with 14 bases between. The germline CDR1 and CDR2 sequences are SGHVS and FNYEAQ. The length of the CDR3 is 14 residues. This CDR3 is CASSWGGHGYGYTF. CDR3 bases: TGTGCCAGCAGCTGGGGCGGCCACGGTTATGGCTACACCTTC.

This clonotype was observed at least ten times. This chain joins TRBV20-1 and TRBJ1-3; D may be TRBD1 (5 bases). The CDR3 has 15 residues. Germline V gene data show CDR1 as DFQATT and CDR2 as SNEGSKA (reference sequence). The V gene lost 5 bases and the J gene lost 1 base, with 15 bases spanning the gap. CDR3 nucleotides: TGCAGTGCTGATGACGGGGGAGAGTCTGGAAACACCATATATTTT. Residues: CSADDGGESGNTIYF.

This clonotype was seen many times. The chain is built from TRBV30 and TRBJ2-5; 11 bases are shared with TRBD2. CDR1 GTSNPN and CDR2 SVGIG come from the germline V gene (reference sequence). The V and J ends lost 8 bases and 10 bases, in that order; junction bases with no gene match: 15. This CDR3 spans 14 amino acids. The CDR3 region is CAARLAGPGGDQYF. CDR3 DNA sequence: TGTGCCGCACGACTAGCGGGGCCAGGGGGTGACCAGTACTTC.

This clonotype was recorded many times. V and J are TRBV28 and TRBJ1-2; unclear D gene. V lost 1 base and J 8 bases, leaving 8 bases between the germline ends. Germline CDR1 MDHEN, CDR2 SYDVKM. This CDR3 is built from 12 residues. The DNA of the CDR3 is TGTGCCAGCAGTTTATCAAGGGAGGGCTACACCTTC. It encodes CASSLSREGYTF.

The V and J genes are TRBV12-3 or TRBV12-4 and TRBJ2-5, with a tentative D call TRBD1 (5 bases). The CDR3 loop spans 16 amino acids. Trimming cost V 3 bases and J 2 bases, with 16 bases left between them. CDR3 sequence reads: CASSLGRGITQETQYF. Here the CDR3 DNA reads TGTGCCAGCAGTTTGGGAAGGGGTATTACTCAAGAGACCCAGTACTTC.

This clonotype was counted between two and nine times. A much larger clone lies a single base off, so this may be a read error. V gene TRBV6-5 combines with J gene TRBJ2-5; 7 bases map to TRBD1. V lost 2 bases, J lost 5 bases, and 5 bases stayed unmatched. The CDR3 loop spans 14 amino acids. Germline CDR1 MNHEY, CDR2 SVGAGI. The CDR3 region is CASSYVGGWETQYF. In DNA, the CDR3 is TGTGCCAGCAGTTACGTAGGGGGCTGGGAGACCCAGTACTTC.

The chain employs TRBV6-1 and TRBJ2-7; D tentatively reads TRBD1 or TRBD2 (7 bases each). The CDR3 runs 14 residues. The germline V gene has CDR1 MNHNS and CDR2 SASEGT. The CDR3 protein is CATKGRGPSYEQYF. The DNA for the CDR3 is TGTGCGACGAAGGGGAGGGGGCCCTCCTACGAGCAGTACTTC.

This clonotype was seen repeatedly, ten times or more. The chain employs TRBV12-3 or TRBV12-4 and TRBJ2-5; D perhaps matches TRBD1 (6 bases). This CDR3 spans 16 amino acids. Trimming pared 1 base from V and 6 bases from J, leaving 18 bases between. The CDR3 DNA reads as TGTGCCAGCAGTTTAGATACGGGACACTCGGGTCAGACCCAGTACTTC. Amino acid sequence: CASSLDTGHSGQTQYF.

V gene TRBV13 combines with J gene TRBJ2-5, with D possibly TRBD2 on 5 matching bases. The V end was cut by 0 bases, the J end by 7 bases, with 15 bases between. The length of the CDR3 is 15 residues. Germline V gene lookup returns CDR1 PRHDT and CDR2 FYEKMQ (reference sequence). CDR3 protein: CASSLGTTSGVTQYF. In DNA form, the CDR3 reads TGTGCCAGCAGCTTAGGCACTACTAGTGGGGTGACCCAGTACTTC. Looking up the rest from reference TRBV13 and TRBJ2-5 gives the full variable domain: AAGVIQSPRHLIKEKRETATLKCYPIPRHDTVYWYQQGPGQDPQFLISFYEKMQSDKGSIPDRFSAQQFSDYHSELNMSSLELGDSALYFCASSLGTTSGVTQYFGPGTRLLVL.

The CDR3 nucleotides read TGCGCCAGCAGCCAAAGTGGCGTAGCGGACTCCTACGAGCAGTACTTC. The encoded protein is CASSQSGVADSYEQYF. The chain recombines TRBV4-1 with TRBJ2-7; a weak D match, TRBD2 (6 bases). The CDR3 consists of 16 residues. The V end was cut by 2 bases, the J end by 0 bases, with 14 bases between. Germline V lookup: CDR1 MGHRA, CDR2 YSYEKL.

V and J are TRBV5-1 and TRBJ1-1; the D gene is possibly TRBD1 (6 bases). The CDR3 contains 15 residues. From germline, CDR1 is SGHRS and CDR2 YFSETQ. The V end lost 6 bases, the J end lost 4 bases, and 19 bases lay between the germline ends. The CDR3 loop reads CASNRDNMRGTEAFF. The CDR3 DNA is TGCGCCAGCAACCGGGACAACATGAGGGGCACTGAAGCTTTCTTT.

The chain couples TRBV28 to TRBJ2-7; TRBD1 matches 7 bases. The ends lost 9 bases at V and 0 bases at J; junction bases unmatched: 11. This CDR3 is 15 amino acids long. Germline V gene sequence: CDR1 MDHEN, CDR2 SYDVKM. CDR3 protein: CASQGDELPSYEQYF. The DNA of the CDR3 is TGTGCCAGTCAGGGGGACGAACTCCCCTCCTACGAGCAGTACTTC.

This clonotype was counted at least ten times. The chain recombines TRBV4-2 with TRBJ2-7; unclear D gene. V lost 0 bases, J lost 2 bases, and 11 bases lay in between. Looked up from germline, CDR1 is LGHNA and CDR2 is YNFKEQ. The CDR3 is 15 residues long. The CDR3 sequence: CASSQEGGLTYEQYF. The CDR3 nucleotides are TGTGCCAGCAGCCAAGAAGGTGGCCTCACCTACGAGCAGTACTTC.

This clonotype was recorded many times. J is TRBJ2-7 and V is TRBV2, with D unclear. This CDR3 has 12 residues. Trimming left V 1 base short and J 6 bases short, with 7 bases between. Germline V gene data show CDR1 as SNHLY and CDR2 as FYNNEI. Here the CDR3 DNA reads TGTGCCAGCAGTGAAGGACTTGGCGAGCAGTACTTC. Translating gives CASSEGLGEQYF.

This clonotype was counted ten times or more. This rearrangement joins TRBV12-3 or TRBV12-4 to TRBJ1-5; D might be TRBD1 (5 bases). This CDR3 is built from 14 residues. V was trimmed by 0 bases and J by 6 bases, leaving 9 bases between them. Here the CDR3 DNA reads TGTGCCAGCAGTTTAGCGCGGGGGAGTCAGCCCCAGCATTTT. As protein: CASSLARGSQPQHF.

This clonotype was counted ten times or more. This sequence joins TRBV13 and TRBJ1-2; 9 positions agree with TRBD1. The CDR3 consists of 15 residues. Germline-derived CDR1 and CDR2 are PRHDT and FYEKMQ (reference sequence). The ends lost 1 base at V and 3 bases at J; junction bases unmatched: 3. The CDR3 protein is CASSLATGGYYGYTF. The DNA for the CDR3 is TGTGCCAGCAGCTTAGCTACAGGGGGCTACTATGGCTACACCTTC.

This clonotype was found many times. The chain is built from TRBV6-5 and TRBJ1-1; D unclear. Trimming removed 0 bases at V and 8 bases at J, with 13 bases between. The CDR3 is 14 residues long. Germline values: CDR1 MNHEY, CDR2 SVGAGI. CDR3 sequence (DNA): TGTGCCAGCAGTTACTCTTCCCGGGCTAGAGAAGCTTTCTTT. Amino acid sequence: CASSYSSRAREAFF.

This clonotype appeared many times. V gene TRBV6-1 combines with J gene TRBJ1-1; the D is unclear. The germline V and J ends were trimmed by 6 bases and 6 bases, with 8 bases remaining between them. The CDR3 runs 11 residues. Germline V CDR1 and CDR2: MNHNS, SASEGT. CDR3 sequence: CASSENAEAFF. CDR3 bases: TGTGCCAGCAGCGAGAATGCTGAAGCTTTCTTT.